This T cell receptor beta chain was recovered during a study of blood T cell repertoires in COVID-19. Study-wide context: Samples came from the United States, Italy and Spain, spanning acute and convalescent COVID-19. T cells, B-cell-depleted T cells, or PBMCs supplied cDNA or gDNA.

Germline loops: CDR1 MRHNA, CDR2 SNTAGT. Trimming removed 5 bases at V and 0 bases at J, with 14 bases between. This CDR3 has 16 residues. The data were produced by immunoSEQ multiplex PCR, yet TCRdb's version contains in-frame clones alone and is incomplete. The data hold roughly 230,000 clones, with approximately 81% observed a single time. This clone occurred once. The TCR comes from an elderly woman with acute or convalescent COVID-19. J is TRBJ1-5 and V is TRBV6-4; TRBD1 is a possible D gene (5 bases). The specimen sequenced was peripheral blood. The CDR3 protein is CASSPFGGNSNQPQHF. DNA of the CDR3: TGTGCCAGCAGTCCCTTCGGGGGTAATAGCAATCAGCCCCAGCATTTT.